This TCR beta chain was retrieved from a study of blood T cell repertoires in COVID-19. Study-wide context: T cells, B-cell-depleted T cells, or PBMCs supplied cDNA or gDNA.

The V end was cut by 0 bases, the J end by 0 bases, with 9 bases between. The CDR3 is 16 amino acids. Germline values: CDR1 MNHEY, CDR2 SVGAGI. Using immunoSEQ multiplex PCR, the repertoire was profiled, and TCRdb retains in-frame clones only, with some absent. The sample has around 270,000 clones, more than 75% seen once. J is TRBJ2-1 and V is TRBV6-5; D unclear. This sequence was found in a man in his forties who had recovered from COVID-19. The source material was peripheral blood. CDR3 nucleotides: TGTGCCAGCAGTTACTCGCGTAAACCCTCCTACAATGAGCAGTTCTTC. Its translation is CASSYSRKPSYNEQFF.